This TCR beta chain was recovered during a study of cytomegalovirus exposure and HLA in healthy donors. Study-wide results and caveats: In vitro data verified a few CMV-associated chains as specific for CMV antigens. Accurate predictions that matched the HLA-A and HLA-B alleles of most subjects were reportedly made from TCR beta sequences.

Use of 60 Vbeta and 13 Jbeta primers characterized the PCR. The method was immunoSEQ multiplex PCR; TCRdb's version includes in-frame clones alone and lacks a portion of them. This table holds roughly 150,000 clones, roughly 80% found once. CDR1 is SGHRS, CDR2 YFSETQ, per germline. Trimming left V 0 bases short and J 7 bases short, with 13 bases between. The CDR3 is 15 amino acids. Worth noting for this clone: The antigen is unknown.

This TCR was recovered from a man between 50 and 59 years old in good health and CMV-seropositive. This sequence joins TRBV5-1 and TRBJ1-4; no firm D call. What was sequenced was PBMCs. The CDR3, as DNA: TGCGCCAGCAGCTTGGCCATCGGGGTCGGTGAAAAACTGTTTTTT. Its protein product is CASSLAIGVGEKLFF.